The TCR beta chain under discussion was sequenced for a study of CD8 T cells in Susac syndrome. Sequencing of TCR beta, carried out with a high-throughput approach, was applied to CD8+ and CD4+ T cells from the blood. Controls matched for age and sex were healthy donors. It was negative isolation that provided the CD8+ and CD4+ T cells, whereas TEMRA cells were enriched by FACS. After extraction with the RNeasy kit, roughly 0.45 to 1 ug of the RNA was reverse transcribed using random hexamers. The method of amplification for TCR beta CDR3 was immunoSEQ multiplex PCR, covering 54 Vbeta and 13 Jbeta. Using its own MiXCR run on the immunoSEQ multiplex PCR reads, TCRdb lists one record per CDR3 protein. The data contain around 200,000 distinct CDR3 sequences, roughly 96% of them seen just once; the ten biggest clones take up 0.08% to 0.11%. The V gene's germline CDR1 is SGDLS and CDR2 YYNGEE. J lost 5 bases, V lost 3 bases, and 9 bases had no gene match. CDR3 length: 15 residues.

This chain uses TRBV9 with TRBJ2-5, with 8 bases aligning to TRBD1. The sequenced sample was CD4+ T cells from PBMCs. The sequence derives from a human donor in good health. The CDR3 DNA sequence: TGTGCCAGCAGCGATCAGGACAGGGAAGGGGAGACCCAGTACTTC. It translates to CASSDQDREGETQYF.